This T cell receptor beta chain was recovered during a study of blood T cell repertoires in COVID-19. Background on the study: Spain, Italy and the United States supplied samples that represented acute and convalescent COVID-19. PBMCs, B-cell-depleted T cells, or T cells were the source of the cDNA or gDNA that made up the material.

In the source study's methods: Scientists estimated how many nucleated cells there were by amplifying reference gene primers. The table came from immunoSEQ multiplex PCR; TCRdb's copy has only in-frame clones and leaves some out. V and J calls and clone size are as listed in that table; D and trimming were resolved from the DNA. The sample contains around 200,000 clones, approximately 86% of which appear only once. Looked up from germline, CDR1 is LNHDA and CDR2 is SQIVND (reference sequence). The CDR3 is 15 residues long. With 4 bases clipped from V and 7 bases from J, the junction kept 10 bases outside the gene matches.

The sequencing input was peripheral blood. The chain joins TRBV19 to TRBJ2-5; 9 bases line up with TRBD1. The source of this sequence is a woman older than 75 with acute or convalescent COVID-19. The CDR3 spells CASSKQGAERGTQYF. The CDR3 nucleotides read TGTGCCAGTAGTAAACAGGGGGCCGAACGCGGGACCCAGTACTTC.